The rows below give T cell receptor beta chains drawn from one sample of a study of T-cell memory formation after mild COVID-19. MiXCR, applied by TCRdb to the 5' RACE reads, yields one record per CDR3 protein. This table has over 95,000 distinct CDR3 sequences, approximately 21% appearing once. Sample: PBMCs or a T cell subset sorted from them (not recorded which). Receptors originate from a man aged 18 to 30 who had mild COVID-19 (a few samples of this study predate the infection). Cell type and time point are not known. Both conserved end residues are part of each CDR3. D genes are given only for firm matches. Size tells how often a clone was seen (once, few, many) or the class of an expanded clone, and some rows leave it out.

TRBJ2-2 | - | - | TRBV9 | TGTGCCAGCAGCGCCTCGGGCGGGTCGGCCACCGGGGAGCTGTTTTTT | CASSASGGSATGELFF
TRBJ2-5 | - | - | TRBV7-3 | TGTGCCAGCAGCGTCCTCGGGGGCGTCCCCCTGCAGACCCAGTACTTC | CASSVLGGVPLQTQYF
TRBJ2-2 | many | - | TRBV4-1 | TGCGCCAGCAGCCAAGAAGGAGTCAGTGGGGCCGGGGAGCTGTTTTTT | CASSQEGVSGAGELFF
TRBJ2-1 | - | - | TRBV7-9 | TGTGCCAGCAGTCGAGGATACAATGAGCAGTTCTTC | CASSRGYNEQFF
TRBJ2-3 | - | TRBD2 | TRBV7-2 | TGTGCCAGCAGCTTAGTAAGCGGGGGGATTGGCGGCACAGATACGCAGTATTTT | CASSLVSGGIGGTDTQYF
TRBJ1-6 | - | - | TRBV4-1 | TGCGCCAGCAGCCAAGAAGCGGACAGCTCCTATAATTCACCCCTCCACTTT | CASSQEADSSYNSPLHF
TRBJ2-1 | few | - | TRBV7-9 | TGTGCCAGCAGCCCCCAGGGTCGGTACAATGAGCAGTTCTTC | CASSPQGRYNEQFF
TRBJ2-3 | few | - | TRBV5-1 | TGCGCCAGCAGTTTTGCTTCAGGGGAGGGTGAAGATACGCAGTATTTT | CASSFASGEGEDTQYF
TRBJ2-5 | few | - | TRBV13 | TGTGCCAGCAGCTGGGACAAGTATGAAGAGACCCAGTACTTC | CASSWDKYEETQYF
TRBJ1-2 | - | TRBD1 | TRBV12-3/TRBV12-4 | TGTGCCAGCAGTGGGACAGGGGGCGTAGAGGGCTACACCTTC | CASSGTGGVEGYTF
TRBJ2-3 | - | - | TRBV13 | TGTGCCAGCAGCCTCTTCACAGATACGCAGTATTTT | CASSLFTDTQYF
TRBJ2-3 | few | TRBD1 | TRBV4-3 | TGCGCCAGCAGCCAAGAGGACCGATCAGGGGGTGTAGATACGCAGTATTTT | CASSQEDRSGGVDTQYF
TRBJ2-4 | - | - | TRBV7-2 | TGTGCCAGCAGCTTACCGGGACTTTCCAAAAACATTCAGTACTTC | CASSLPGLSKNIQYF
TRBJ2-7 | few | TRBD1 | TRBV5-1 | TGCGCCAGCAGCCCGAGACAGGGCTACGAGCAGTACTTC | CASSPRQGYEQYF
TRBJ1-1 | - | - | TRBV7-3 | TGTGCCAGCAGCCTTACAGGGACCCACACTGAAGCTTTCTTT | CASSLTGTHTEAFF
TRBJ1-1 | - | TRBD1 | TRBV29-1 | TGCAGCGTTATGGGACAGGGGAACACTGAAGCTTTCTTT | CSVMGQGNTEAFF
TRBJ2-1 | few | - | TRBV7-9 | TGTGCCAGCAGCCTTTTTGGGATTACCAGCTCCTACAATGAGCAGTTCTTC | CASSLFGITSSYNEQFF
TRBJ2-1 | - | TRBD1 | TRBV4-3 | TGCGCCAGCAGCCGGTCGGCCACAGGGGCGAGCTCCTACAATGAGCAGTTCTTC | CASSRSATGASSYNEQFF
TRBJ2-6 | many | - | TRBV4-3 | TGCGCCAGCAGCCAACCCGAGGGCTCTGGGGCCAACGTCCTGACTTTC | CASSQPEGSGANVLTF
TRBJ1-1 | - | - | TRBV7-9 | TGTGCCAGCAGCGGAGGTCGATGGAACACTGAAGCTTTCTTT | CASSGGRWNTEAFF
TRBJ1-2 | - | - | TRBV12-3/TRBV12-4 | TGTGCCAGCAGTTTCCCGGACAGCTATGGCTACACCTTC | CASSFPDSYGYTF
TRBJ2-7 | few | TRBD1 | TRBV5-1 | TGCGCCAGCAGGGGACAGTCCTACGAGCAGTACTTC | CASRGQSYEQYF
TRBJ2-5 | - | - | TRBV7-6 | TGTGCCAGCAGCTTAGCGGACGGGGTTGGGGAGACCCAGTACTTC | CASSLADGVGETQYF
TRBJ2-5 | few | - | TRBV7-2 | TGTGCCAGCAGCTTAGTTATCAGGCAAGAGACCCAGTACTTC | CASSLVIRQETQYF
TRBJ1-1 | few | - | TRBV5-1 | TGCGCCAGCAGCTTGGGACGGGGCCTGCTGATTCGTGAAGCTTTCTTT | CASSLGRGLLIREAFF
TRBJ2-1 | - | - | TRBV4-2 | TGTGCCAGCAGCCTGGGACTGCACAATGAGCAGTTCTTC | CASSLGLHNEQFF